This T cell receptor beta chain was sequenced in a study of T cell repertoires in cytomegalovirus infection. Study-wide results and limits: Predominance within the ex vivo response was attributable to HLA-C-restricted CMV-specific TCR beta clonotypes.

A note on this clonotype: Its antigen is unidentified. A much larger clone lies a single base off, so this may be a read error.

From the reads, TCRdb called clonotypes with MiXCR, one entry per CDR3 protein. The data hold around 71,000 distinct CDR3 sequences, with 20% to 25% observed a single time. Trimming removed 7 bases from V and 7 bases from J, with 19 bases in between. This CDR3 region has 15 residues. From germline, CDR1 is MGHRA and CDR2 YSYEKL. The chain carries TRBV4-1 and TRBJ2-2; D possibly corresponds to TRBD1 (6 bases). The clonotype was recovered from a human donor in good health (CMV status not recorded). Some clones in this sample may be carry-over from other donors' samples. This sample comprised CD8+ T cells from cultured PBMCs, obtained from culture after CMV antigen stimulation. The CDR3 DNA reads as TGCGCCAGCAACCAGGACAGCGGAGGCGGCGGGGAGCTGTTTTTT. The encoded protein is CASNQDSGGGGELFF.